What follows are 30 T cell receptor beta chains derived from one specimen sequenced in a study of CXCR3-negative and CXCR3-positive naive CD8 T cells. Through 5' RACE with UMI labels, the TRB cDNA libraries were prepared. Reanalyzing the 5' RACE reads, TCRdb keeps one entry per CDR3 protein, without DNA. The sample data list about 62,000 distinct CDR3 sequences. Sequenced input: naive CXCR3- CD8+ T cells from blood. The sample's subset: CD45RO-CCR7+CD27+CD95- naive CD8+ T cells lacking CXCR3 (TNR3-). These receptors all come from a human donor in good health. Some clones in this sample may be carry-over from other donors' samples.

This chain joins TRBV27 and TRBJ2-1; TCRdb's D call of TRBD1 is untestable without DNA. CDR3 size: 16 residues. Germline V gene sequence: CDR1 MNHEY, CDR2 SMNVEV (reference sequence). The chain's CDR3 is CASPLPGHRIYNDQFF.

V and J are TRBV7-9 and TRBJ2-7; TCRdb calls TRBD2, which cannot be checked without DNA. Per the germline V gene, CDR1 is SEHNR and CDR2 is FQNEAQ (reference sequence). The CDR3 totals 12 residues. The CDR3 region is CASSFSLDEQYF. Full variable domain (outside the CDR3, taken from reference TRBV7-9 and TRBJ2-7): DTGVSQNPRHKITKRGQNVTFRCDPISEHNRLYWYRQTLGQGPEFLTYFQNEAQLEKSRLLSDRFSAERPKGSFSTLEIQRTEQGDSAMYLCASSFSLDEQYFGPGTRLTVT.

This chain's CDR3 is CASTPEGIYNEQFF. V usage is TRBV6-2 or TRBV6-3 and J usage is TRBJ2-1; TCRdb picks TRBD1, but there is no DNA to check that call. CDR1 is MNHEY, CDR2 SVGEGT, per germline. This CDR3 is 14 amino acids long.

This chain connects TRBV6-6 to TRBJ2-3; TCRdb outputs TRBD1, but without DNA this stays unchecked. The V gene's germline CDR1 is MNHNY and CDR2 SVGAGI (reference sequence). The CDR3 has 15 residues. The CDR3 spells CASSSNKDRADTQYF.

The genes are TRBV6-1 and TRBJ2-3; the TRBD1 assignment by TCRdb is unverifiable without DNA. Germline CDR1 and CDR2: MNHNS and SASEGT. The CDR3 spans 15 residues. The CDR3: CASSEGKGATDTQYF.

In terms of frequency, this clonotype is medium-sized. The chain employs TRBV7-6 and TRBJ1-2. The CDR3 length is 11 residues. The germline gives CDR1 SGHVS, CDR2 FNYEAQ. The CDR3 here is CASSLGGGLNF.

The chain uses TRBV5-1 and TRBJ2-2; TCRdb proposes TRBD1, but this gene call is untestable without DNA. Germline-derived CDR1 and CDR2 are SGHRS and YFSETQ. The CDR3 sequence is 16 residues long. CDR3 region: CASSFADTPNAGELFF.

Here the CDR3 reads CASSLVAGSATYEQYF. The genes are TRBV5-1 and TRBJ2-7; lacking DNA, the TRBD2 call made by TCRdb goes unchecked. The germline CDR1 and CDR2 sequences are SGHRS and YFSETQ. There are 16 residues in the CDR3. Combining the CDR3 with reference TRBV5-1 and TRBJ2-7 gives the whole variable domain KAGVTQTPRYLIKTRGQQVTLSCSPISGHRSVSWYQQTPGQGLQFLFEYFSETQRNKGNFPGRFSGRQFSNSRSEMNVSTLELGDSALYLCASSLVAGSATYEQYFGPGTRLTVT.

The chain has TRBV7-2 and TRBJ2-7. The length of the CDR3 is 13 residues. CDR1 and CDR2 (germline): SGHTA, FQGNSA. Here the CDR3 reads CASSLDDTREQYF.

This chain's CDR3 is CASSQEGWGLLADTQYF. The chain uses TRBV4-2 and TRBJ2-3; TCRdb proposes TRBD1, but this gene call is untestable without DNA. Germline CDR1 and CDR2: LGHNA and YNFKEQ. The CDR3 is 17 amino acids.

This chain uses TRBV7-9 with TRBJ2-7; the TCRdb call, TRBD1, lacks DNA for checking. The CDR3 runs 15 residues. Germline V gives CDR1 SEHNR, CDR2 FQNEAQ (reference sequence). CDR3 in amino acids: CASSSPRQNSYEQYF.

This chain links TRBV18 with TRBJ2-1; TCRdb gives TRBD1 as the D gene, but with no DNA this cannot be confirmed. CDR1 is KGHSH and CDR2 is LQKENI in the germline V gene. The CDR3 covers 15 residues. CDR3 sequence reads: CASSPPDRRYNEQFF.

The chain has TRBV5-1 and TRBJ2-3. Germline V gene data show CDR1 as SGHRS and CDR2 as YFSETQ. The CDR3 spans 12 residues. Here the CDR3 reads CASSLLADTQYF. The full variable domain, rest sourced from reference TRBV5-1 and TRBJ2-3, is KAGVTQTPRYLIKTRGQQVTLSCSPISGHRSVSWYQQTPGQGLQFLFEYFSETQRNKGNFPGRFSGRQFSNSRSEMNVSTLELGDSALYLCASSLLADTQYFGPGTRLTVL.

V gene TRBV7-6 combines with J gene TRBJ1-5; without DNA, the TCRdb call of TRBD1 cannot be checked. The CDR3 contains 17 residues. Germline V CDR1 and CDR2: SGHVS, FNYEAQ. The chain's CDR3 is CASSSDWGDRVNQPQHF.

The J gene is TRBJ1-1, the V gene TRBV6-5. The CDR3 spans 14 residues. Germline values: CDR1 MNHEY, CDR2 SVGAGI. CDR3 region: CASSYEGDRTEAFF.

The rearrangement joins TRBV24-1 to TRBJ2-2. The length of the CDR3 is 14 residues. In germline, CDR1 is KGHDR, CDR2 SFDVKD. CDR3 in amino acids: CATSDLNYTGELFF.

The chain combines TRBV7-3 with TRBJ2-1; TCRdb designates TRBD1, a call that cannot be tested without DNA. Germline V gives CDR1 SGHTA, CDR2 FQGTGA. The CDR3 extends over 13 amino acids. This CDR3 reads CASSFRQGGEQFF.

The V and J genes are TRBV7-2 and TRBJ2-5; TCRdb picks TRBD2, but there is no DNA to check that call. Germline V gene data show CDR1 as SGHTA and CDR2 as FQGNSA. The CDR3 length is 15 residues. The CDR3 loop is CASSLGAGIEETQYF.

CDR3 residues: CASSIFGGLGTDTQYF. The chain recombines TRBV19 with TRBJ2-3; TCRdb lists TRBD1, though no DNA is available to test this call. This CDR3 is built from 16 residues. The germline CDR1 and CDR2 sequences are LNHDA and SQIVND (reference sequence).

CDR3 loop: CASSEQGAANEKLFF. This rearrangement joins TRBV6-1 to TRBJ1-4; TCRdb names TRBD1, which stays unverified in the absence of DNA. This CDR3 has 15 amino acids. CDR1 MNHNS and CDR2 SASEGT come from the germline V gene.

This chain joins TRBV29-1 and TRBJ2-7; the TCRdb D gene call, TRBD2, has no DNA to confirm it. This CDR3 is 13 amino acids long. Germline CDR1 reads SQVTM; CDR2 reads ANQGSEA. CDR3 sequence reads: CSVRTSGLYEQYF.

The chain uses TRBV19 and TRBJ2-1; TCRdb returns TRBD2, unconfirmable since there is no DNA. The CDR3 has 15 residues. Germline V gene lookup returns CDR1 LNHDA and CDR2 SQIVND (reference sequence). The CDR3 region is CASSLLAGARNEQFF.

The chain combines TRBV10-3 with TRBJ2-1; without DNA, the TCRdb call of TRBD2 cannot be checked. The CDR3 is 15 residues long. Germline CDR1 ENHRY, CDR2 SYGVKD. The CDR3 protein is CAISESGGSYNEQFF.

The gene calls are TRBV6-6 and TRBJ1-2. The CDR3 has 16 residues. Per the germline V gene, CDR1 is MNHNY and CDR2 is SVGAGI (reference sequence). The CDR3 protein is CASSYSTDRALYGYTF.

V gene TRBV3-1 combines with J gene TRBJ2-7; TCRdb's D call of TRBD2 is untestable without DNA. Germline loops: CDR1 LGHDT, CDR2 YNNKEL (reference sequence). The CDR3 extends over 15 amino acids. Here the CDR3 reads CASSQNLEGPYEQYF.

This chain joins TRBV4-3 and TRBJ2-6; TCRdb selects TRBD2, and the lack of DNA leaves this call unchecked. The germline CDR1 and CDR2 sequences are LGHNA and YSLEER. This CDR3 region has 16 residues. CDR3 sequence: CASSQLEGTGANLLTF.

The V gene is TRBV4-2, the J gene TRBJ2-5; TCRdb reports TRBD1, a call that lacks DNA to check it against. The germline V gene has CDR1 LGHNA and CDR2 YNFKEQ. The CDR3 is 15 residues long. The CDR3 reads CASSPVSGNQETQYF.

V is TRBV21-1 and J is TRBJ2-7; the TCRdb call, TRBD1, lacks DNA for checking. TRBV21-1 is classified as a pseudogene. CDR3 length: 13 residues. This CDR3 reads CASNTGSDYEQYF.

This chain uses TRBV6-2 or TRBV6-3 with TRBJ1-1. CDR3 length: 13 amino acids. Germline V CDR1 and CDR2: MNHEY, SVGEGT. CDR3 in amino acids: CASSYFENTEAFF.

V is TRBV7-3 and J is TRBJ1-6. Germline V gives CDR1 SGHTA, CDR2 FQGTGA. The CDR3 runs 14 residues. CDR3 in amino acids: CASGVGPAGSPLHF.